A selection of T cell receptor beta chains follows, all from one sample in a study of blood T cell repertoires in COVID-19. Sequenced by immunoSEQ multiplex PCR; TCRdb stores in-frame clones only, minus some. The profile shows 130,000 to 150,000 clones, 85% to 90% of them singletons. Sequencing was carried out using peripheral blood. These receptor sequences come from a man aged 50-60 years with active or convalescent COVID-19. Both conserved end residues are part of each CDR3. A D gene is named only where the DNA matches it firmly.

V	J	D	CDR3	DNA
TRBV7-9	TRBJ1-2	NA	CASSLEGEGVYGYTF	TGTGCCAGCAGCTTAGAGGGAGAGGGTGTCTATGGCTACACCTTC
TRBV28	TRBJ2-7	TRBD1	CASSQGQGKSEQYF	TGTGCCAGCAGTCAGGGACAGGGGAAGTCCGAGCAGTACTTC
TRBV7-8	TRBJ2-7	NA	CASSLEVAGIGEQYF	TGTGCCAGCAGCTTAGAAGTGGCAGGCATTGGCGAGCAGTACTTC
TRBV9	TRBJ1-2	NA	CASRAPGGNYGYTF	TGTGCCAGCAGAGCCCCGGGGGGCAACTATGGCTACACCTTC
TRBV27	TRBJ1-6	NA	CASSTSGISYNSPLHF	TGTGCCAGCAGTACGTCAGGGATCTCCTATAATTCACCCCTCCACTTT
TRBV5-4	TRBJ2-3	TRBD2	CASSFPYSGRGTDTQYF	TGTGCCAGCAGCTTCCCGTATAGCGGGAGAGGCACAGATACGCAGTATTTT
TRBV11-2	TRBJ2-5	NA	CASSLGRVETQYF	TGTGCCAGCAGCTTAGGCAGGGTAGAGACCCAGTACTTC
TRBV7-3	TRBJ2-1	TRBD1	CASRLTGSSYNEQFF	TGTGCCAGCAGATTGACAGGGAGCTCCTACAATGAGCAGTTCTTC
TRBV9	TRBJ2-1	TRBD2	CASSSSGSSYNEQFF	TGTGCCAGCAGCTCTAGCGGGAGCTCCTACAATGAGCAGTTCTTC
TRBV7-9	TRBJ2-5	NA	CASSSQGLQETQYF	TGTGCCAGCAGTTCTCAGGGGTTGCAAGAGACCCAGTACTTC
TRBV9	TRBJ2-1	NA	CASSVEPSYNEQFF	TGTGCCAGCAGCGTAGAGCCTAGCTACAATGAGCAGTTCTTC
TRBV28	TRBJ1-5	NA	CASSGGGTLRPQHF	TGTGCCAGCAGTGGGGGGGGCACCCTTAGGCCCCAGCATTTT
TRBV18	TRBJ1-2	NA	CASSPYRRETGGYTF	TGTGCCAGCTCACCTTACCGGCGGGAAACGGGTGGCTACACCTTC
TRBV19	TRBJ1-1	NA	CASSPRGIGTEAFF	TGTGCCAGTAGTCCCCGGGGGATTGGCACTGAAGCTTTCTTT